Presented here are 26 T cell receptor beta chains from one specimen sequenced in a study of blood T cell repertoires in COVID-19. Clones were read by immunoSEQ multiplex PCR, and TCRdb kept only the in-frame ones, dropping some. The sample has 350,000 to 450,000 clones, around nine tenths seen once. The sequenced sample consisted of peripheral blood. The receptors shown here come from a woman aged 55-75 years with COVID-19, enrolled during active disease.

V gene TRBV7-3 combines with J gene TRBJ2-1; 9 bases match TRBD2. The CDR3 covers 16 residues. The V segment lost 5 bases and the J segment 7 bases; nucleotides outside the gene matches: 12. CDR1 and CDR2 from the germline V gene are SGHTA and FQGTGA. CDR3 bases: TGTGCCAGCAGCCCCTACGGGGGACTAGCTACAAATGAGCAGTTCTTC. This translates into CASSPYGGLATNEQFF.

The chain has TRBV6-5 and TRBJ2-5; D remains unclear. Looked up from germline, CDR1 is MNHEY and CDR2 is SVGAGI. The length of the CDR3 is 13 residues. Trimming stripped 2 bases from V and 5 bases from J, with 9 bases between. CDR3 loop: CASSYNFRETQYF. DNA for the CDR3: TGTGCCAGCAGTTACAATTTCCGGGAGACCCAGTACTTC.

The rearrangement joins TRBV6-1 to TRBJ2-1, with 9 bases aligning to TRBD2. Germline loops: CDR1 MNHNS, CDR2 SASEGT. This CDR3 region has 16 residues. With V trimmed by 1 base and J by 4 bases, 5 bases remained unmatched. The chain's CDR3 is CASSEEAGGPYNEQFF. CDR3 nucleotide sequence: TGTGCCAGCAGTGAAGAGGCGGGGGGGCCTTACAATGAGCAGTTCTTC.

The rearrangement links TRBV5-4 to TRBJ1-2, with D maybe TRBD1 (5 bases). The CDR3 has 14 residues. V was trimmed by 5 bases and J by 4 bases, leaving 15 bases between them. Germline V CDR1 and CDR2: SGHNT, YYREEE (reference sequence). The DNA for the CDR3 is TGTGCCAGCAGTCCCCCCGGGGGAATCTATGGCTACACCTTC. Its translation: CASSPPGGIYGYTF.

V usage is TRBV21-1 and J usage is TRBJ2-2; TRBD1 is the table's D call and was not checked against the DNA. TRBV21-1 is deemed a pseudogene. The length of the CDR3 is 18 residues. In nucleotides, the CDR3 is TGTGCCAGCAGCAAAGCAGGCCCCCACAGGACCCCCGCCGGGGAGCTGTTTTTT. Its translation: CASSKAGPHRTPAGELFF.

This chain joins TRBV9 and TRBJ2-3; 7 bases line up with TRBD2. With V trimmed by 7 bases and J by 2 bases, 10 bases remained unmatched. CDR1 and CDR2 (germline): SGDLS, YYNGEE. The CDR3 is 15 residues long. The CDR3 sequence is CASALGGGFTDTQYF. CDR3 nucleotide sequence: TGTGCCAGCGCGCTCGGCGGGGGATTCACAGATACGCAGTATTTT.

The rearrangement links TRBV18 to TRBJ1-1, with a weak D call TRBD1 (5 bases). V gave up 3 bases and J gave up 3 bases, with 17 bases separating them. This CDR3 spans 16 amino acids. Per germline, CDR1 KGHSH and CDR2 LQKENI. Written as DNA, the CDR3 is TGTGCCAGCTCACCGGACACACCCTCACCGGACACTGAAGCTTTCTTT. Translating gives CASSPDTPSPDTEAFF.

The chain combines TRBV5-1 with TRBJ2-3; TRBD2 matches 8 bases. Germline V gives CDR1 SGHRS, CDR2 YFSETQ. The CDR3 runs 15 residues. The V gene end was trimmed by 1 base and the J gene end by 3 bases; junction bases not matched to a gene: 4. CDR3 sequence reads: CASSLIRGGTDTQYF. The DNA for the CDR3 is TGCGCCAGCAGCTTGATCCGGGGGGGTACAGATACGCAGTATTTT.

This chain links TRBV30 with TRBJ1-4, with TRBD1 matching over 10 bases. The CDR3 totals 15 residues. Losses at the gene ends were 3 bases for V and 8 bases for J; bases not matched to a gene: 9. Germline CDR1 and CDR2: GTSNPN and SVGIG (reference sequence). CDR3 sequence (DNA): TGTGCCTGGAGGCTCTTTGACAGGGGGCAAGAAAAACTGTTTTTT. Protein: CAWRLFDRGQEKLFF.

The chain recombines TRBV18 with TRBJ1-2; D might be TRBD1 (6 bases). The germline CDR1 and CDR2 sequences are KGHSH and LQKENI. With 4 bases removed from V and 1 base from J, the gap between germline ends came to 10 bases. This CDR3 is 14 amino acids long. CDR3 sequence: CASSRQEYNYGYTF. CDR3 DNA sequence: TGTGCCAGCTCACGACAGGAATATAACTATGGCTACACCTTC.

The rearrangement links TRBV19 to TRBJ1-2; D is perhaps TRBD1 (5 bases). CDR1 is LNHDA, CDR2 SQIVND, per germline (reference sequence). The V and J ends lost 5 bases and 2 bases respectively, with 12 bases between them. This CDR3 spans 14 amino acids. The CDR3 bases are TGTGCCAGTAGTGATTGGGGGGACAACTATGGCTACACCTTC. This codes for CASSDWGDNYGYTF.

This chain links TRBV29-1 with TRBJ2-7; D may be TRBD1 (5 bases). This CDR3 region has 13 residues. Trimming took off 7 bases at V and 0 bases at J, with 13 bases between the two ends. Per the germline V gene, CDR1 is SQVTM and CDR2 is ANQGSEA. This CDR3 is CSALRAHSYEQYF. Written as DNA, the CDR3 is TGCAGCGCTCTCAGGGCGCACTCCTACGAGCAGTACTTC.

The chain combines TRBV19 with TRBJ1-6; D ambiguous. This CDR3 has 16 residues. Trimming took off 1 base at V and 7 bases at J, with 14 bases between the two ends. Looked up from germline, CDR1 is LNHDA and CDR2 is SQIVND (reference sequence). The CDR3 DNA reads TGTGCCAGTAGTATAGCTCGGGGAGTTCGGAATTCACCCCTCCACTTT. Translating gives CASSIARGVRNSPLHF.

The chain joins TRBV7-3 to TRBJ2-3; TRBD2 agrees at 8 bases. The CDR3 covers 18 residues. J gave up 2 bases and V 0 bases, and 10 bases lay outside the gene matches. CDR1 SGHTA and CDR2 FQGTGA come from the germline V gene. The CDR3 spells CASSLTPRSSGSTDTQYF. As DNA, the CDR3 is TGTGCCAGCAGCTTAACACCCCGCTCTAGCGGGTCCACAGATACGCAGTATTTT.

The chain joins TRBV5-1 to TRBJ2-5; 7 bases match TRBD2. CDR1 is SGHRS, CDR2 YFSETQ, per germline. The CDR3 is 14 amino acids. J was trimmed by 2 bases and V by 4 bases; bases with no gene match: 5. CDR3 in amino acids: CASSRTSRQETQYF. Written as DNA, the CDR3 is TGCGCCAGCAGCAGGACTAGTAGACAAGAGACCCAGTACTTC.

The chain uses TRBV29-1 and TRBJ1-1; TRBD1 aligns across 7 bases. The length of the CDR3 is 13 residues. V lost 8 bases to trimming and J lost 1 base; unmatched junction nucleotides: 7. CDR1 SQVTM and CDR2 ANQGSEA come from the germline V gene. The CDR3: CSTRRQGNTEAFF. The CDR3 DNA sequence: TGCAGCACTCGTAGACAGGGGAACACTGAAGCTTTCTTT.

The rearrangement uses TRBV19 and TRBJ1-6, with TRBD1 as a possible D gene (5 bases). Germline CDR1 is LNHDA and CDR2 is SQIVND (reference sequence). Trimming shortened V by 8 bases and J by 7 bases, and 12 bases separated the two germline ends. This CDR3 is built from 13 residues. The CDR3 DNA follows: TGTGCCAGTGGGCGGGGGGGGAATTCACCCCTCCACTTT. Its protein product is CASGRGGNSPLHF.

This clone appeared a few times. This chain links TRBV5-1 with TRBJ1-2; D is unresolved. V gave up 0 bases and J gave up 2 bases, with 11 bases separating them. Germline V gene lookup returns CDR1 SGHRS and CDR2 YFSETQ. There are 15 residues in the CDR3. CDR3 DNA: TGCGCCAGCAGCTTGGCCCTGGCAGGAAACTATGGCTACACCTTC. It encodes CASSLALAGNYGYTF.

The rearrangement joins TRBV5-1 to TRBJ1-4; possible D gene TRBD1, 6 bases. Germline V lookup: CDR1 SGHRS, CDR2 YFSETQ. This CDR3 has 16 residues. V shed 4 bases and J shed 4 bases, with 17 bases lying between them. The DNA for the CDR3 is TGCGCCAGCAGCGGCACCACAGGGTTGGGTAATGAAAAACTGTTTTTT. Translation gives CASSGTTGLGNEKLFF.

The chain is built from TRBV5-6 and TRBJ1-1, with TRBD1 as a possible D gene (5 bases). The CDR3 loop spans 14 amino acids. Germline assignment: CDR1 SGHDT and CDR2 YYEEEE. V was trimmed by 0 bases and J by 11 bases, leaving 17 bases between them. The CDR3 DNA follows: TGTGCCAGCAGCTTGGGGGCCAGCCCCCGGGGGGCTTTCTTT. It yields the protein CASSLGASPRGAFF.

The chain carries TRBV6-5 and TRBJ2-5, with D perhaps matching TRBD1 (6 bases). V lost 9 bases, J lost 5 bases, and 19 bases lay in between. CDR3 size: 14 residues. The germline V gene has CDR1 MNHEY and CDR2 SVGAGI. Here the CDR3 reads CASLGGGVGETQYF. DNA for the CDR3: TGTGCCAGTCTTGGGGGCGGCGTGGGGGAGACCCAGTACTTC.

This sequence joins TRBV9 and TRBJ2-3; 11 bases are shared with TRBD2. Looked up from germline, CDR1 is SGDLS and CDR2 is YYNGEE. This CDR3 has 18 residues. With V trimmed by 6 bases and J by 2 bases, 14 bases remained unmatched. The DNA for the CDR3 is TGTGCCAGCACCTCGAAGGTAGCGGGGGGGATTAACACAGATACGCAGTATTTT. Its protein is CASTSKVAGGINTDTQYF.

CDR3 DNA sequence: TGTGCCAGCTCACCGCTTGAGGACAGGGGGCGCGGAGAGACCCAGTACTTC. This translates into CASSPLEDRGRGETQYF. The rearrangement links TRBV18 to TRBJ2-5, with TRBD1 matching 11 bases. Germline V gene sequence: CDR1 KGHSH, CDR2 LQKENI. V was clipped by 3 bases and J by 4 bases; unmatched bases: 10. This CDR3 contains 17 residues.

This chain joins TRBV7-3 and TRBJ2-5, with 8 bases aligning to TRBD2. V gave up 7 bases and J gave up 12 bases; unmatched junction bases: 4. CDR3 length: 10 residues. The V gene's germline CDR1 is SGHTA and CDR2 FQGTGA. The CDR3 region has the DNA TGTGCCAGCACCATTAGCGGGGAGTACTTC. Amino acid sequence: CASTISGEYF.

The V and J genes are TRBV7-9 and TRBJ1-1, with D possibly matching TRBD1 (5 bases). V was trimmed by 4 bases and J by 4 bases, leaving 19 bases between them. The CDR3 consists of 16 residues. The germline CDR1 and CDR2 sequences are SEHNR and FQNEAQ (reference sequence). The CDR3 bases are TGTGCCAGCAGCTCTCCGGGACTCAGGTCAGGCACTGAAGCTTTCTTT. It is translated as CASSSPGLRSGTEAFF.

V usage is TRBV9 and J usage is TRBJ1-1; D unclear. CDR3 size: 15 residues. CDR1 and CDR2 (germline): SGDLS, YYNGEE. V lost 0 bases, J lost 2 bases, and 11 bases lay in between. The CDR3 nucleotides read TGTGCCAGCAGCGTAGTGTGGCAGGCCAACACTGAAGCTTTCTTT. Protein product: CASSVVWQANTEAFF. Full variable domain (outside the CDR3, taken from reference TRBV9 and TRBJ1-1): DSGVTQTPKHLITATGQRVTLRCSPRSGDLSVYWYQQSLDQGLQFLIQYYNGEERAKGNILERFSAQQFPDLHSELNLSSLELGDSALYFCASSVVWQANTEAFFGQGTRLTVV.